The present T cell receptor beta chain was sequenced within a study of T cell clones after liver transplantation. Study at large: Graft-donor-reactive sequences were compared with third-party-reactive TCRbeta sequences from pre-transplant mixed lymphocyte reactions. Draws occurred before transplant, before withdrawal, and after complete or failed withdrawal.

The table came from immunoSEQ multiplex PCR; TCRdb's copy has only in-frame clones and leaves some out. The repertoire consists of around 100,000 clones, with 80% to 90% occurring once and the leading ten covering 2.5% to 3.5%. This CDR3 comprises 14 residues. With 3 bases clipped from V and 6 bases from J, the junction kept 3 bases outside the gene matches. Germline assignment: CDR1 SGHRS and CDR2 YFSETQ. The material sequenced was CD4+ T cells from blood, taken roughly 50 months after liver transplant. The chain has TRBV5-1 and TRBJ2-1; 10 bases align to TRBD1. The receptor comes from a human patient who received a liver transplant. Some T cells may arise from the graft donor. DNA for the CDR3: TGCGCCAGCAGCTGGACAGGGGGTTTCAATGAGCAGTTCTTC. It specifies CASSWTGGFNEQFF.